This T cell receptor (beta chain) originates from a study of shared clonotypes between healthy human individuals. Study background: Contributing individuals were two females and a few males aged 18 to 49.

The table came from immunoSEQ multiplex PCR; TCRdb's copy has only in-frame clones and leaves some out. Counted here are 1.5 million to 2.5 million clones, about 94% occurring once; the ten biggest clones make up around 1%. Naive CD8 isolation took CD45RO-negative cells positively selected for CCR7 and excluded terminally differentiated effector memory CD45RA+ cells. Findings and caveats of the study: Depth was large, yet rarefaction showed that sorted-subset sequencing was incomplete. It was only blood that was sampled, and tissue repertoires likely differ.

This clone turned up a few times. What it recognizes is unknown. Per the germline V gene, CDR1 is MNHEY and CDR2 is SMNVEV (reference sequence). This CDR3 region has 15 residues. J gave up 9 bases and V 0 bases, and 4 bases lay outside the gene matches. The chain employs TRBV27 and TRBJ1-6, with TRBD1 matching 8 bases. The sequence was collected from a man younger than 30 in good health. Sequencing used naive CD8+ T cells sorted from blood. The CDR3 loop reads CASSLSTGVRSPLHF. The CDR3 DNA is TGTGCCAGCAGTTTATCGACAGGGGTGCGTTCACCCCTCCACTTT.